Below, 11 T cell receptor beta chains from the same sample are listed, as sequenced in a study of shared clonotypes between healthy human individuals. The assay was immunoSEQ multiplex PCR, and TCRdb's table has in-frame clones only and misses some. In the table there are nearly 600,000 clones, nearly 97% of which are singletons. Terminally differentiated effector memory CD45RA+ cells were excluded by CCR7 positive selection of CD45RO-negative cells. Sample: naive CD8+ T cells sorted from blood. These receptors all come from a woman in her twenties or thirties in good health.

The rearrangement links TRBV28 to TRBJ1-5; D unclear. In germline, CDR1 is MDHEN, CDR2 SYDVKM. This CDR3 has 14 residues. Trimming took 9 bases from V and 7 from J, leaving 19 bases between them. CDR3 sequence (DNA): TGTGCCAGTGGGCTGACGTACGGGAGGCAGCCCCAGCATTTT. Its translation is CASGLTYGRQPQHF.

The gene calls are TRBV4-2 and TRBJ2-2; D uncertain. The V gene lost 5 bases and the J gene lost 7 bases, with 17 bases spanning the gap. The CDR3 loop spans 15 amino acids. CDR1 is LGHNA, CDR2 YNFKEQ, per germline. The DNA of the CDR3 is TGTGCCAGCAGCAGAGGAAACTCAGTGGTCGGGGAGCTGTTTTTT. Residues: CASSRGNSVVGELFF.

The chain couples TRBV19 to TRBJ1-1; 9 bases agree with TRBD1. The germline CDR1 and CDR2 sequences are LNHDA and SQIVND (reference sequence). V trimming: 5 bases; J trimming: 2 bases; junction bases outside the gene matches: 6. This CDR3 is 15 amino acids long. CDR3 sequence (DNA): TGTGCCAGTAGTTTGGGGACAGGGCCAAACACTGAAGCTTTCTTT. Translated: CASSLGTGPNTEAFF.

J is TRBJ2-3 and V is TRBV28, with D possibly matching TRBD2 (6 bases). Between the trimmed V and J ends, which lost 4 bases and 8 bases, there was a span of 7 bases. This CDR3 is built from 11 residues. Per the germline V gene, CDR1 is MDHEN and CDR2 is SYDVKM. The CDR3 protein is CASSSEGTQYF. The CDR3 nucleotides are TGTGCCAGCAGTTCGGAGGGTACGCAGTATTTT.

CDR3 sequence: CASSPSGIGYEQFF. CDR3 DNA: TGTGCCAGCTCACCTAGCGGGATTGGCTATGAGCAGTTCTTC. The V gene is TRBV18, the J gene TRBJ2-1, with 8 bases aligning to TRBD2. V gave up 3 bases and J gave up 8 bases; unmatched junction bases: 6. The germline CDR1 and CDR2 sequences are KGHSH and LQKENI. CDR3 length equals 14 residues.

The V call is TRBV7-9, the J call TRBJ2-7; D is unclear. Germline V lookup: CDR1 SEHNR, CDR2 FQNEAQ (reference sequence). Trimming pared 2 bases from V and 3 bases from J, leaving 17 bases between. The CDR3 totals 16 residues. In DNA form, the CDR3 reads TGTGCCAGCAGCTTAACCGTAATGGGCAGCAACTACGAGCAGTACTTC. This gives the protein CASSLTVMGSNYEQYF.

This clone occurred once. This rearrangement joins TRBV28 to TRBJ2-7; no firm D call. Trimming pared 2 bases from V and 5 bases from J, leaving 10 bases between. Germline CDR1 MDHEN, CDR2 SYDVKM. This CDR3 comprises 13 residues. CDR3: CASSLETLDEQYF. The CDR3 coding sequence is TGTGCCAGCAGTTTAGAGACCCTGGACGAGCAGTACTTC.

The chain joins TRBV2 to TRBJ1-1, with a tentative D call TRBD1 (5 bases). CDR3 size: 10 residues. With 8 bases removed from V and 6 bases from J, the gap between germline ends came to 7 bases. From germline, CDR1 is SNHLY and CDR2 FYNNEI. In nucleotides, the CDR3 is TGTGCCAGCCGCAGGGCTGAAGCTTTCTTT. Its protein product is CASRRAEAFF. The variable domain in full, completed from reference TRBV2 and TRBJ1-1, reads EPEVTQTPSHQVTQMGQEVILRCVPISNHLYFYWYRQILGQKVEFLVSFYNNEISEKSEIFDDQFSVERPDGSNFTLKIRSTKLEDSAMYFCASRRAEAFFGQGTRLTVV.

The V gene is TRBV6-6, the J gene TRBJ2-7; 7 positions agree with TRBD1. Germline V gene sequence: CDR1 MNHNY, CDR2 SVGAGI (reference sequence). Trimming removed 4 bases from V and 3 bases from J; junction bases left unmatched: 9. This CDR3 region has 15 residues. In DNA, the CDR3 is TGTGCCAGCAGTTCCACAGGGGCCGTTGGCTACGAGCAGTACTTC. Its translation: CASSSTGAVGYEQYF.

CDR3 protein: CASSSAAGAYEQYF. CDR3 coding DNA: TGTGCCAGTAGTTCAGCCGCGGGGGCCTACGAGCAGTACTTC. This rearrangement joins TRBV19 to TRBJ2-7; 7 bases map to TRBD2. Germline CDR1 LNHDA, CDR2 SQIVND (reference sequence). The CDR3 sequence is 14 residues long. After removal of 5 bases from V and 2 bases from J, the junction contained 6 bases not matched to a gene.

The V gene is TRBV7-6, the J gene TRBJ2-7; 10 bases match TRBD2. Germline V gene data show CDR1 as SGHVS and CDR2 as FNYEAQ. Losses at the gene ends were 5 bases for V and 0 bases for J; bases not matched to a gene: 16. The CDR3 is made up of 19 amino acids. The CDR3 DNA reads as TGTGCCAGCAGCGACTACCCACCAGAACTAGCGGGGAGCTCCTACGAGCAGTACTTC. Protein: CASSDYPPELAGSSYEQYF.